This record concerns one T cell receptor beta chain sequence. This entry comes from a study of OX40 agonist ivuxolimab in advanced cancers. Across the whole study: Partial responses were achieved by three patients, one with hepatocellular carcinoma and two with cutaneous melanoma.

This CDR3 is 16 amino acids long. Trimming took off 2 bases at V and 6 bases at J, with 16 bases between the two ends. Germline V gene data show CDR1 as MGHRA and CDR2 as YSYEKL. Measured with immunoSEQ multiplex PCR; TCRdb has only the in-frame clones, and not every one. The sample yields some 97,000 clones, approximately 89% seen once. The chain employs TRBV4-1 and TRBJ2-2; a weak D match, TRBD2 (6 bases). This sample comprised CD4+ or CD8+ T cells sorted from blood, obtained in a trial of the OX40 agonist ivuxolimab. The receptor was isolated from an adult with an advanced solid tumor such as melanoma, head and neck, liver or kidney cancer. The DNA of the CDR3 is TGCGCCAGCAGCCAAACACCGGGGGTCGGGGCCGGGGAGCTGTTTTTT. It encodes CASSQTPGVGAGELFF.